The clone carrying this T cell receptor (beta chain) was counted many times. The antigen is unknown. Through Arm-PCR of CDR3 regions and iRepertoire HTBI primers, TCR beta libraries were built. TCRdb re-derived calls from the multiplex PCR reads in MiXCR, one entry per CDR3 protein. The sample has 500,000 to 700,000 distinct CDR3 sequences, around 15% seen once. Trimming stripped 6 bases from V and 2 bases from J, with 11 bases between. Germline-derived CDR1 and CDR2 are MNHEY and SMNVEV (reference sequence). The CDR3 has 13 amino acids. These data belong to a study of regulatory T cells in long-lasting Graves disease. Overall study: Graves' cases, newly diagnosed, had used antithyroid drugs under 3 months.

The time point is: newly diagnosed GD, antithyroid drugs for less than 3 months. Researchers made the TCR library from RNA that was extracted from PBMCs. Regarding the study as a whole: The study found lower TCR diversity in persistent Graves' patients than in newly diagnosed ones.

These sequences were also reported in another study, on T cells in Graves' hyperthyroidism and ophthalmopathy. That investigation notes: During a first-round RT-PCR of the TCR CDR3, the HTBI primer set was used. Among clonotypes expanded in thyroid above 0.001, most were also found in blood.

The genes are TRBV27 and TRBJ2-7, with D possibly being TRBD2 (6 bases). The TCR comes from a woman in her twenties or thirties with Graves disease. The material was peripheral blood mononuclear cells (PBMCs), obtained at new diagnosis, from a patient treated with antithyroid drugs. The CDR3 region has the DNA TGTGCCAGCAGATCGGGAGTGGCCTACGAGCAGTACTTC. It codes for CASRSGVAYEQYF.